This T cell receptor (beta chain) originates from a study of blood T cell repertoires in COVID-19. Study summary: Spain, Italy and the United States supplied samples that represented acute and convalescent COVID-19.

V gave up 7 bases and J gave up 0 bases; unmatched junction bases: 3. Germline V CDR1 and CDR2: SGDLS, YYNGEE. This CDR3 contains 14 residues. Profiled with immunoSEQ multiplex PCR; TCRdb holds only in-frame clones, not every one. The repertoire holds about 240,000 clones, roughly four fifths seen once, with less than 4% in the top ten. Sequenced: peripheral blood. The receptor's source is a young woman with acute or convalescent COVID-19. J is TRBJ1-1 and V is TRBV9; 10 bases are shared with TRBD1. Here the CDR3 DNA reads TGTGCCAGCGGTGGGACAGGGGTGAACACTGAAGCTTTCTTT. Its translation is CASGGTGVNTEAFF.